The 10 T cell receptor beta chains presented below share a single source sample, sequenced in a study of blood T cell repertoires in COVID-19. The data were produced by immunoSEQ multiplex PCR, yet TCRdb's version contains in-frame clones alone and is incomplete. Altogether 150,000 to 200,000 clones are present, 76% being singletons, with the ten largest covering about 17%. Source material: PBMCs or T cells enriched from blood (not recorded which). The source is a woman aged 45-65 years with acute COVID-19.

The chain recombines TRBV5-1 with TRBJ1-1; D is ambiguous. CDR3 length equals 13 residues. Germline CDR1 is SGHRS and CDR2 is YFSETQ. V shed 0 bases and J shed 0 bases, with 3 bases lying between them. The CDR3 DNA is TGCGCCAGCAGCTTGGGTATGAACACTGAAGCTTTCTTT. The encoded protein is CASSLGMNTEAFF.

CDR3 loop: CASSLAQGQENGYTF. CDR3 nucleotide sequence: TGCGCCAGCAGCTTGGCCCAGGGACAGGAGAATGGCTACACCTTC. The chain uses TRBV5-1 and TRBJ1-2, with TRBD1 matching 8 bases. This CDR3 spans 15 amino acids. Germline values: CDR1 SGHRS, CDR2 YFSETQ. V lost 0 bases, J lost 6 bases, and 7 bases stayed unmatched.

The V call is TRBV11-2, the J call TRBJ1-2; D is possibly TRBD1 (5 bases). The V and J ends lost 0 bases and 3 bases respectively, with 14 bases between them. Germline V gene lookup returns CDR1 SGHAT and CDR2 FQNNGV. The CDR3 is 16 residues long. CDR3 nucleotides: TGTGCCAGCAGCTTAGATTACCGGGTACAGGACTATGGCTACACCTTC. This codes for CASSLDYRVQDYGYTF.

The chain employs TRBV9 and TRBJ1-6, with 11 bases aligning to TRBD1. The CDR3 sequence is 16 residues long. After removal of 4 bases from V and 10 bases from J, the junction contained 10 bases not matched to a gene. The germline V gene encodes CDR1 SGDLS and CDR2 YYNGEE. The CDR3 DNA reads TGTGCCAGCAGCCCCCTCGGACAGGGGGCTCGGTCACCCCTCCACTTT. Translating it yields CASSPLGQGARSPLHF.

This chain joins TRBV18 and TRBJ1-5, with 7 positions matching TRBD1. Germline V gene data show CDR1 as KGHSH and CDR2 as LQKENI. The length of the CDR3 is 14 residues. Trimming cost V 5 bases and J 0 bases; bases outside gene matches: 1. The CDR3, as DNA: TGTGCCAGCTCAGGGGACAGTAGCAATCAGCCCCAGCATTTT. This encodes CASSGDSSNQPQHF.

This clone is a singleton in its sample. V is TRBV15 and J is TRBJ2-1; D unclear. Per the germline V gene, CDR1 is LNHNV and CDR2 is YYDKDF (reference sequence). V lost 0 bases, J lost 4 bases, and 7 bases lay in between. The CDR3 is 14 residues long. The CDR3 region is CATSRDAAYNEQFF. The CDR3 DNA reads as TGTGCCACCAGCAGAGACGCGGCTTACAATGAGCAGTTCTTC. The full variable domain, its missing parts supplied by reference TRBV15 and TRBJ2-1, is DAMVIQNPRYQVTQFGKPVTLSCSQTLNHNVMYWYQQKSSQAPKLLFHYYDKDFNNEADTPDNFQSRRPNTSFCFLDIRSPGLGDTAMYLCATSRDAAYNEQFFGPGTRLTVL.

This clone has only one observation. V is TRBV24-1 and J is TRBJ1-5; D is possibly TRBD1 (5 bases). The CDR3 length is 12 residues. Trimming cost V 7 bases and J 5 bases, with 8 bases left between them. Germline-derived CDR1 and CDR2 are KGHDR and SFDVKD. The CDR3 sequence: CATSDSDQPQHF. As DNA, the CDR3 is TGTGCCACCAGCGACAGTGATCAGCCCCAGCATTTT.

V usage is TRBV10-3 and J usage is TRBJ1-1; the match to TRBD1 covers 7 bases. This CDR3 spans 15 amino acids. The ends lost 3 bases at V and 3 bases at J; junction bases unmatched: 7. Germline V gene sequence: CDR1 ENHRY, CDR2 SYGVKD. The CDR3 sequence: CAISDPGTAHTEAFF. The CDR3 DNA follows: TGTGCCATCAGTGACCCCGGGACAGCCCACACTGAAGCTTTCTTT.

The V and J genes are TRBV24-1 and TRBJ1-3; D is unclear. Germline values: CDR1 KGHDR, CDR2 SFDVKD. CDR3 size: 11 residues. V lost 4 bases, J lost 11 bases, and 8 bases lay in between. The CDR3 DNA follows: TGTGCCACCAGTGACGCCTACGCCATATATTTT. Its translation: CATSDAYAIYF.

The chain joins TRBV4-1 to TRBJ1-5; 7 bases align to TRBD1. There are 15 residues in the CDR3. V gave up 4 bases and J gave up 6 bases; unmatched junction bases: 9. In germline, CDR1 is MGHRA, CDR2 YSYEKL. CDR3 region: CASSRSGQVGQPQHF. In DNA, the CDR3 is TGCGCCAGCAGCCGCAGCGGACAGGTTGGTCAGCCCCAGCATTTT.